Presented here are 21 T cell receptor beta chains from one specimen sequenced in a study of shared clonotypes between healthy human individuals. CD8 cells classed as naive were CD45RO-negative and positively selected for CCR7, excluding terminally differentiated effector memory CD45RA+ cells. TCRdb keeps only in-frame clones here, not all; method: immunoSEQ multiplex PCR. The table records about 2.2 million clones, roughly 95% of them present only once. Sequencing used naive CD8+ T cells from PBMCs. These receptors were obtained from a man younger than 35 in good health. Some clones in this sample may be carry-over from other donors' samples.

This clone was detected only once. This chain links TRBV28 with TRBJ1-1; weak D call: TRBD1 (5 bases). Germline CDR1 and CDR2: MDHEN and SYDVKM. Between the trimmed V and J ends, which lost 7 bases and 1 base, there was a span of 13 bases. This CDR3 has 14 amino acids. This CDR3 is CASTWRQGNTEAFF. The CDR3 coding sequence is TGTGCCAGCACCTGGAGGCAGGGGAACACTGAAGCTTTCTTT.

The CDR3 loop is CASSTDPYGYTF. The CDR3 DNA reads as TGTGCCAGTAGTACCGACCCCTATGGCTACACCTTC. V and J are TRBV19 and TRBJ1-2; no definite D call. CDR1 is LNHDA, CDR2 SQIVND, per germline (reference sequence). Trimming shortened V by 4 bases and J by 4 bases, and 7 bases separated the two germline ends. This CDR3 comprises 12 residues.

The genes are TRBV27 and TRBJ2-2, with TRBD2 as a possible D gene (6 bases). Between the trimmed V and J ends, which lost 10 bases and 7 bases, there was a span of 16 bases. The CDR3 is made up of 13 amino acids. The germline gives CDR1 MNHEY, CDR2 SMNVEV (reference sequence). The CDR3 spells CATIERADGELFF. CDR3 DNA sequence: TGTGCCACCATAGAGCGGGCGGACGGGGAGCTGTTTTTT.

V usage is TRBV2 and J usage is TRBJ2-7; 9 nucleotides line up with TRBD2. V dropped 2 bases and J dropped 1; count of bases not matched to a gene: 12. Per the germline V gene, CDR1 is SNHLY and CDR2 is FYNNEI. The CDR3 consists of 18 residues. This CDR3 reads CASSEHASGELLSYEQYF. CDR3 in DNA: TGTGCCAGCAGTGAACACGCTAGCGGGGAGTTATTGTCCTACGAGCAGTACTTC. Full variable domain (rest looked up from reference TRBV2 and TRBJ2-7): EPEVTQTPSHQVTQMGQEVILRCVPISNHLYFYWYRQILGQKVEFLVSFYNNEISEKSEIFDDQFSVERPDGSNFTLKIRSTKLEDSAMYFCASSEHASGELLSYEQYFGPGTRLTVT.

The chain is built from TRBV7-9 and TRBJ2-2; 7 bases are a match to TRBD2. This CDR3 contains 15 residues. The V gene's germline CDR1 is SEHNR and CDR2 FQNEAQ (reference sequence). The ends lost 5 bases at V and 4 bases at J; junction bases unmatched: 7. The CDR3 DNA reads TGTGCCAGCAGCCGACTAGCCCCGGGCACCGGGGAGCTGTTTTTT. Its translation: CASSRLAPGTGELFF.

Of note for this clone: At one of its ends the junction is not consistent with the germline gene, which may arise from a read error. The chain is built from TRBV7-9 and TRBJ1-1, with 7 bases matching TRBD1. CDR1 SEHNR and CDR2 FQNEAQ come from the germline V gene (reference sequence). This CDR3 spans 12 amino acids. In DNA form, the CDR3 reads TGCGTAGGCGGGACAGAGAACACTGAAGCTTTCTTT. Amino acid sequence: CVGGTENTEAFF.

This CDR3 is CASSFHHEQYF. The CDR3 DNA sequence: TGTGCCAGCAGCTTTCACCACGAGCAGTACTTC. The chain recombines TRBV7-8 with TRBJ2-7, with unresolved D. The CDR3 loop spans 11 amino acids. CDR1 is SGHVS and CDR2 is FQNEAQ in the germline V gene. Trimming pared 3 bases from V and 5 bases from J, leaving 5 bases between. Full variable domain (remainder filled in from reference TRBV7-8 and TRBJ2-7): GAGVSQSPRYKVAKRGQDVALRCDPISGHVSLFWYQQALGQGPEFLTYFQNEAQLDKSGLPSDRFFAERPEGSVSTLKIQRTQQEDSAVYLCASSFHHEQYFGPGTRLTVT.

Here the CDR3 reads CASSFGTPRDYTF. The CDR3 DNA follows: TGTGCCAGCAGTTTCGGGACACCTAGGGACTACACCTTC. The genes are TRBV27 and TRBJ1-2; the D gene is possibly TRBD1 (6 bases). The CDR3 spans 13 residues. Trimming pared 3 bases from V and 10 bases from J, leaving 15 bases between. Germline assignment: CDR1 MNHEY and CDR2 SMNVEV (reference sequence).

The chain employs TRBV27 and TRBJ2-2; D is undetermined. In germline, CDR1 is MNHEY, CDR2 SMNVEV (reference sequence). V was cut by 0 bases and J by 6 bases, with 5 bases left in between. The CDR3 extends over 13 amino acids. CDR3 residues: CASSLSESGELFF. The CDR3 DNA follows: TGTGCCAGCAGTTTATCAGAATCCGGGGAGCTGTTTTTT.

J is TRBJ2-1 and V is TRBV7-9; no clear D. The germline gives CDR1 SEHNR, CDR2 FQNEAQ (reference sequence). The CDR3 contains 12 residues. V shed 7 bases and J shed 8 bases, with 12 bases lying between them. The CDR3 bases are TGTGCCAGCACCCAAAGCGAGGATGAGCAGTTCTTC. Translation gives CASTQSEDEQFF.

The rearrangement links TRBV6-5 to TRBJ2-7, with 8 bases matching TRBD2. CDR1 and CDR2 (germline): MNHEY, SVGAGI. The CDR3 has 15 residues. With 6 bases clipped from V and 0 bases from J, the junction kept 7 bases outside the gene matches. DNA of the CDR3: TGTGCCAGCAGGATTAGCGGGGTGAGCTCCTACGAGCAGTACTTC. This gives the protein CASRISGVSSYEQYF.

The chain employs TRBV19 and TRBJ2-7; 14 bases align to TRBD2. The length of the CDR3 is 16 residues. V was clipped by 5 bases and J by 6 bases; unmatched bases: 9. Germline CDR1 reads LNHDA; CDR2 reads SQIVND (reference sequence). The CDR3 region is CASSSGTSGSLGEQYF. CDR3 bases: TGTGCCAGTAGTTCCGGGACTAGCGGGAGCTTGGGCGAGCAGTACTTC.

The chain carries TRBV7-2 and TRBJ1-5; 8 nucleotides agree with TRBD1. J was trimmed by 1 base and V by 5 bases; bases with no gene match: 7. CDR3 size: 16 residues. Germline assignment: CDR1 SGHTA and CDR2 FQGNSA. The CDR3 coding sequence is TGTGCCAGCAGCCAAGCAGGGGGCGGAAGCAATCAGCCCCAGCATTTT. Its protein is CASSQAGGGSNQPQHF.

CDR3 residues: CASSHYRTSGTRNEQFF. CDR3 sequence (DNA): TGTGCCAGCAGCCATTACCGGACTAGCGGGACAAGGAATGAGCAGTTCTTC. The genes are TRBV4-2 and TRBJ2-1; TRBD2 matches at 12 bases. The CDR3 covers 17 residues. Unmatched junction bases numbered 10, after V lost 3 bases and J lost 7 bases. Germline V gives CDR1 LGHNA, CDR2 YNFKEQ.

The chain combines TRBV11-2 with TRBJ2-7; 7 positions match TRBD2. Trimming removed 6 bases from V and 4 bases from J; junction bases left unmatched: 9. The length of the CDR3 is 14 residues. Germline V gives CDR1 SGHAT, CDR2 FQNNGV. CDR3 in amino acids: CASRPSGLVYEQYF. In DNA, the CDR3 is TGTGCCAGCAGACCTAGCGGATTGGTTTACGAGCAGTACTTC.

V usage is TRBV5-1 and J usage is TRBJ1-2; D not resolved. From germline, CDR1 is SGHRS and CDR2 YFSETQ. This CDR3 region has 16 residues. V lost 0 bases and J 3 bases, leaving 15 bases between the germline ends. Written as DNA, the CDR3 is TGCGCCAGCAGCTTGGCCTCGGCAGGAAGGGACTATGGCTACACCTTC. As protein: CASSLASAGRDYGYTF. Together with reference TRBV5-1 and TRBJ1-2, the CDR3 gives the full variable domain: KAGVTQTPRYLIKTRGQQVTLSCSPISGHRSVSWYQQTPGQGLQFLFEYFSETQRNKGNFPGRFSGRQFSNSRSEMNVSTLELGDSALYLCASSLASAGRDYGYTFGSGTRLTVV.

The CDR3 sequence is CASSLGVWARGNEKLFF. DNA of the CDR3: TGTGCCAGCAGCTTAGGGGTCTGGGCAAGGGGTAATGAAAAACTGTTTTTT. This chain connects TRBV7-8 to TRBJ1-4; weak D call: TRBD1 (5 bases). V lost 1 base and J 4 bases, leaving 16 bases between the germline ends. The CDR3 covers 17 residues. Germline-derived CDR1 and CDR2 are SGHVS and FQNEAQ.

Notes on this clone: The same CDR3 also results from other DNA sequences found in this sample. This sequence joins TRBV5-1 and TRBJ2-7; D gene uncertain. Trimming shortened V by 1 base and J by 3 bases, and 11 bases separated the two germline ends. Germline V gene lookup returns CDR1 SGHRS and CDR2 YFSETQ. The CDR3 runs to 14 residues. CDR3 in amino acids: CASSLSRGLYEQYF. The DNA of the CDR3 is TGCGCCAGCAGCTTGAGTCGAGGCCTCTACGAGCAGTACTTC.

The V call is TRBV19, the J call TRBJ1-1; D remains unclear. CDR1 is LNHDA, CDR2 SQIVND, per germline (reference sequence). The V and J ends lost 5 bases and 3 bases respectively, with 7 bases between them. The CDR3 contains 12 residues. The CDR3 protein is CASSLPYTEAFF. In DNA form, the CDR3 reads TGTGCCAGTAGTTTGCCTTACACTGAAGCTTTCTTT.

Note on this clone: Other DNA sequences within the sample encode an identical CDR3. The gene calls are TRBV9 and TRBJ2-7, with 8 bases lining up with TRBD2. V was pared by 0 bases and J by 0 bases, with 2 bases of the junction left unmatched. The CDR3 loop spans 15 amino acids. Germline CDR1 is SGDLS and CDR2 is YYNGEE. The CDR3 is CASSVGSGSSYEQYF. DNA for the CDR3: TGTGCCAGCAGCGTAGGCAGCGGGAGCTCCTACGAGCAGTACTTC.

J is TRBJ2-2 and V is TRBV4-1; D gene ambiguous. The germline V gene has CDR1 MGHRA and CDR2 YSYEKL. V lost 3 bases, J lost 6 bases, and 11 bases lay in between. The CDR3 has 14 amino acids. The chain's CDR3 is CASSHPTYPGELFF. CDR3 bases: TGCGCCAGCAGCCATCCGACATATCCCGGGGAGCTGTTTTTT.